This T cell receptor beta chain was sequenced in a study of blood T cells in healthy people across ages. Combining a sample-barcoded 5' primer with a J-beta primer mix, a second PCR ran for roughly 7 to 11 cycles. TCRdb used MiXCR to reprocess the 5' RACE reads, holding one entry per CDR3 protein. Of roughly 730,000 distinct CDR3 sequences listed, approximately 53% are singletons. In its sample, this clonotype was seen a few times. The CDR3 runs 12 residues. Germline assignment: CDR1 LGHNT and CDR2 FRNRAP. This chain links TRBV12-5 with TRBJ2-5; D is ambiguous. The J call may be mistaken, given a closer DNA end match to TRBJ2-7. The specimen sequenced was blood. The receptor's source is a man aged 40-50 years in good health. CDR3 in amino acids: CASGLRLDEQYF. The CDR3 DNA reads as TGTGCTAGTGGTTTACGGCTCGACGAGCAGTACTTC.